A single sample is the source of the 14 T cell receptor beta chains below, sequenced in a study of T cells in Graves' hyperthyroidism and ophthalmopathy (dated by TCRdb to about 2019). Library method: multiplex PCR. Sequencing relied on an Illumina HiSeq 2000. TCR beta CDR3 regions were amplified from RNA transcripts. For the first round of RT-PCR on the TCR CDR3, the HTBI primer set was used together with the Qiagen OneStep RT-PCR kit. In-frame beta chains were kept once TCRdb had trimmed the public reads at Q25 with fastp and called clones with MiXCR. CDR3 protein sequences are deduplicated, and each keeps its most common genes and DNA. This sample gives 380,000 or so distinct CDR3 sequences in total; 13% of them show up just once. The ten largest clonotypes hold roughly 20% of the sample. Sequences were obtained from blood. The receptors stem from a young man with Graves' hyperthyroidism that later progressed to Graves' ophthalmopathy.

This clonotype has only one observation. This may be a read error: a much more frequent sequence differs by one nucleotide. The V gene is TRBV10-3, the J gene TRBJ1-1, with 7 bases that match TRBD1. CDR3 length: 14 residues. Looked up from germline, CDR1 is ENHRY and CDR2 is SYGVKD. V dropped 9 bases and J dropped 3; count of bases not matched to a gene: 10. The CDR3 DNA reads TGTGCCATTGATCCTGGGACAGAGGACACTGAAGCTTTCTTT. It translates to CAIDPGTEDTEAFF.

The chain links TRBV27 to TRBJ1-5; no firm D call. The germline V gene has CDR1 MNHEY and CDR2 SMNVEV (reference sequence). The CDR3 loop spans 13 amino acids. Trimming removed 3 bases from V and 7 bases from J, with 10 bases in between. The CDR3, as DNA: TGTGCCAGCAGTTTTCACGAGTTACAGCCCCAGCATTTT. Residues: CASSFHELQPQHF.

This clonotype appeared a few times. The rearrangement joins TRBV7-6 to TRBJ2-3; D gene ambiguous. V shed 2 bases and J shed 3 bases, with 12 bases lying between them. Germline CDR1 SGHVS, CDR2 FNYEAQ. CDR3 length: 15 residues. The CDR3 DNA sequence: TGTGCCAGCAGCTTACTTGACGGGCTGACAGATACGCAGTATTTT. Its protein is CASSLLDGLTDTQYF.

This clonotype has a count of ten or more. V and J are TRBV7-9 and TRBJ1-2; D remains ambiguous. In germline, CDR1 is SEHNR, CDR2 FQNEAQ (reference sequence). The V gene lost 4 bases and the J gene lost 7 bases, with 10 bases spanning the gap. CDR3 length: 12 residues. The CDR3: CASSSSPSGYTF. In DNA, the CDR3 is TGTGCCAGCAGCTCCTCTCCGTCTGGCTACACCTTC. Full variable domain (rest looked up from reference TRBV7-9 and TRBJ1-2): DTGVSQNPRHKITKRGQNVTFRCDPISEHNRLYWYRQTLGQGPEFLTYFQNEAQLEKSRLLSDRFSAERPKGSFSTLEIQRTEQGDSAMYLCASSSSPSGYTFGSGTRLTVV.

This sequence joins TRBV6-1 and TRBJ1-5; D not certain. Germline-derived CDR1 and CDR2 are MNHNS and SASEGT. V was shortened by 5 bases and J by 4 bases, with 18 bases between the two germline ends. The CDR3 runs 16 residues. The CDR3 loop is CASSSRPTSGNQPQHF. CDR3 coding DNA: TGTGCCAGCAGTTCAAGGCCGACTAGCGGGAATCAGCCCCAGCATTTT.

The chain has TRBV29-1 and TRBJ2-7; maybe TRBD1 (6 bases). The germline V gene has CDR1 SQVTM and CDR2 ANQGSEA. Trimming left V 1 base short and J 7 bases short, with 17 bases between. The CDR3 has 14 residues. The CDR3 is CSVEVGAGVGEQYF. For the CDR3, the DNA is TGCAGCGTTGAAGTTGGGGCAGGGGTTGGGGAGCAGTACTTC.

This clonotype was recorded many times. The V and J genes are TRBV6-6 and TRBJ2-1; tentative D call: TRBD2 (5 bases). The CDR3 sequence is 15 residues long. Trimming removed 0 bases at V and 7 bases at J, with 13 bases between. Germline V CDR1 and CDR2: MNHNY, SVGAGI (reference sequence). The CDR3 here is CASSYSGPPGNEQFF. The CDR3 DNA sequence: TGTGCCAGCAGTTACTCCGGGCCTCCGGGGAATGAGCAGTTCTTC.

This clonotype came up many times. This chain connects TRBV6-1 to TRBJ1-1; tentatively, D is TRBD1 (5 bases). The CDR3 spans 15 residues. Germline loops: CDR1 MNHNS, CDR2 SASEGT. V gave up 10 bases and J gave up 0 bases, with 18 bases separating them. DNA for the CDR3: TGTGCCACCCATCGACAGCATCTACTGAACACTGAAGCTTTCTTT. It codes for CATHRQHLLNTEAFF.

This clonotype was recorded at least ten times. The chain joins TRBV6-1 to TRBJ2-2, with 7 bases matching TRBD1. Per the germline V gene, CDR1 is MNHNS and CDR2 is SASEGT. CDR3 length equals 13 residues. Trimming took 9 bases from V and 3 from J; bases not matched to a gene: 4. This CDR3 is CASEGAYTGELFF. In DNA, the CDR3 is TGTGCCAGTGAGGGGGCTTACACCGGGGAGCTGTTTTTT.

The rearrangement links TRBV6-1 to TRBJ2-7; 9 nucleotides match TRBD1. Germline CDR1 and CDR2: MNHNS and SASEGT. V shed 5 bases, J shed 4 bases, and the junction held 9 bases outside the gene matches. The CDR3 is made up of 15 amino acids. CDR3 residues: CASSSTGTGFYEQYF. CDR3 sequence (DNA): TGTGCCAGCAGTTCAACCGGGACAGGGTTTTACGAGCAGTACTTC.

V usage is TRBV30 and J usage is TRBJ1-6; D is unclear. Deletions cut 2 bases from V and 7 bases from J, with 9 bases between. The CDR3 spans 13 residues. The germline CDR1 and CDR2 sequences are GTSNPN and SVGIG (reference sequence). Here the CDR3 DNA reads TGTGCCTGGAGTTTATCTAGAAATTCACCCCTCCACTTT. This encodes CAWSLSRNSPLHF.

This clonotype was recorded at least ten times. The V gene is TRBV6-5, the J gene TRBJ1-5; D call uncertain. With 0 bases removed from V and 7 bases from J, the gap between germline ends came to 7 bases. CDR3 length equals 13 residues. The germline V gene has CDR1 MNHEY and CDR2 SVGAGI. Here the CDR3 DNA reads TGTGCCAGCAGTTACTCGCCCAGACAGCCCCAGCATTTT. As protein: CASSYSPRQPQHF.

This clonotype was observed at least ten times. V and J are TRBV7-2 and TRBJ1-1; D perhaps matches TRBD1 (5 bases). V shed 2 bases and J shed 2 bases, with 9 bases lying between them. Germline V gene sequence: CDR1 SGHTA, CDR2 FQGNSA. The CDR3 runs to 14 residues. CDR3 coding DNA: TGTGCCAGCAGCTTAACCGACAGAAACACTGAAGCTTTCTTT. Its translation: CASSLTDRNTEAFF. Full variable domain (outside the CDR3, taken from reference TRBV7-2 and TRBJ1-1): GAGVSQSPSNKVTEKGKDVELRCDPISGHTALYWYRQSLGQGLEFLIYFQGNSAPDKSGLPSDRFSAERTGGSVSTLTIQRTQQEDSAVYLCASSLTDRNTEAFFGQGTRLTVV.

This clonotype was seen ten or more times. CDR3 DNA: TGTGCCAGCAGTTTCATAGGACCCAATCAGCCCCAGCATTTT. This translates into CASSFIGPNQPQHF. V gene TRBV28 combines with J gene TRBJ1-5, with D unclear. Germline V gives CDR1 MDHEN, CDR2 SYDVKM. The CDR3 spans 14 residues. Trimming stripped 3 bases from V and 3 bases from J, with 9 bases between.